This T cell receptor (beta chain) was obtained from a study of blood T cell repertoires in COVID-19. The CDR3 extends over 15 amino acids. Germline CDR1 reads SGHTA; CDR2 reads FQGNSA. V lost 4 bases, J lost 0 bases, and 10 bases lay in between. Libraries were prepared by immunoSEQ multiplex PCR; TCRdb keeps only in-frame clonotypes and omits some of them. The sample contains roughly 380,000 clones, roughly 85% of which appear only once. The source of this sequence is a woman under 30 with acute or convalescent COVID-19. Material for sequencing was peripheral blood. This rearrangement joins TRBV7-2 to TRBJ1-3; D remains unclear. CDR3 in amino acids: CASSSQVLSGNTIYF. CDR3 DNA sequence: TGTGCCAGCAGCTCTCAGGTACTCTCTGGAAACACCATATATTTT.